These 12 T cell receptor beta chains were sequenced from one sample in a study of T cell changes during pregnancy in multiple sclerosis. The repertoire was sequenced with immunoSEQ multiplex PCR; TCRdb's copy has only in-frame clones and lacks some. There are tens of thousands of clones in the sample; about 92% occur only once, and over 2% lies in the top ten. Sequenced here: peripheral blood, sampled in the second trimester of pregnancy. These receptors all stem from a female donor in good health, enrolled as a control in a pregnancy study.

V is TRBV14 and J is TRBJ2-7; TRBD1 matches 8 bases. The trim removed 3 bases at V and 8 bases at J, leaving 3 bases unmatched. The length of the CDR3 is 12 residues. The germline V gene has CDR1 SGHDN and CDR2 FVKESK. CDR3 amino acids: CASSQTGDKQYF. The CDR3, as DNA: TGTGCCAGCAGCCAGACAGGGGATAAGCAGTACTTC.

The genes are TRBV5-8 and TRBJ1-2; a weak D match, TRBD1 (6 bases). The length of the CDR3 is 15 residues. Trimming shortened V by 1 base and J by 6 bases, and 16 bases separated the two germline ends. Looked up from germline, CDR1 is SGHTS and CDR2 is YDEGEE. CDR3 in amino acids: CASSLYRTGPHGYTF. CDR3 in DNA: TGTGCCAGCAGCTTGTATCGTACAGGGCCTCATGGCTACACCTTC.

CDR3 nucleotide sequence: TGTGCCATCAGTGAGCTCCAGGGAAGCTCCTACGAGCAGTACTTC. It codes for CAISELQGSSYEQYF. This rearrangement joins TRBV10-3 to TRBJ2-7, with D perhaps TRBD1 (5 bases). Germline loops: CDR1 ENHRY, CDR2 SYGVKD. This CDR3 comprises 15 residues. Between the trimmed V and J ends, which lost 2 bases and 0 bases, there was a span of 11 bases.

The genes are TRBV7-2 and TRBJ2-1, with D possibly TRBD2 on 6 matching bases. Looked up from germline, CDR1 is SGHTA and CDR2 is FQGNSA. CDR3 length: 16 amino acids. V lost 3 bases, J lost 3 bases, and 15 bases lay in between. The CDR3 DNA reads TGTGCCAGCAGCTTTACTAGCAGTTCTCGCTACAATGAGCAGTTCTTC. This translates into CASSFTSSSRYNEQFF. Variable domain in full (rest from reference TRBV7-2 and TRBJ2-1): GAGVSQSPSNKVTEKGKDVELRCDPISGHTALYWYRQSLGQGLEFLIYFQGNSAPDKSGLPSDRFSAERTGGSVSTLTIQRTQQEDSAVYLCASSFTSSSRYNEQFFGPGTRLTVL.

The chain couples TRBV5-4 to TRBJ2-7; the match to TRBD1 covers 7 bases. The CDR3 is made up of 15 amino acids. V shed 9 bases, J shed 3 bases, and the junction held 15 bases outside the gene matches. Germline CDR1 and CDR2: SGHNT and YYREEE (reference sequence). This CDR3 is CATQDRVGLFYEQYF. The CDR3 DNA reads as TGTGCCACACAAGACAGGGTTGGGTTATTCTACGAGCAGTACTTC. The full variable domain, completed using reference TRBV5-4 and TRBJ2-7, is ETGVTQSPTHLIKTRGQQVTLRCSSQSGHNTVSWYQQALGQGPQFIFQYYREEENGRGNFPPRFSGLQFPNYSSELNVNALELDDSALYLCATQDRVGLFYEQYFGPGTRLTVT.

The rearrangement joins TRBV9 to TRBJ2-7; possibly TRBD2 for D (7 bases). Looked up from germline, CDR1 is SGDLS and CDR2 is YYNGEE. This CDR3 has 13 residues. V lost 3 bases and J lost 4, with 11 bases in between. The CDR3 region has the DNA TGTGCCAGCAGCGGGGGGGGCAGTTACGAGCAGTACTTC. Amino acids: CASSGGGSYEQYF. Variable domain in full (rest from reference TRBV9 and TRBJ2-7): DSGVTQTPKHLITATGQRVTLRCSPRSGDLSVYWYQQSLDQGLQFLIQYYNGEERAKGNILERFSAQQFPDLHSELNLSSLELGDSALYFCASSGGGSYEQYFGPGTRLTVT.

The chain joins TRBV7-8 to TRBJ2-1; D not resolved. Trimming cost V 1 base and J 6 bases, with 7 bases left between them. The CDR3 contains 13 residues. The V gene's germline CDR1 is SGHVS and CDR2 FQNEAQ. The CDR3 sequence is CASSLELFNEQFF. The CDR3 nucleotides are TGTGCCAGCAGCTTAGAGCTTTTCAATGAGCAGTTCTTC.

Here the CDR3 reads CSVGWGLTGELFF. The DNA for the CDR3 is TGCAGCGTTGGGTGGGGCCTCACCGGGGAGCTGTTTTTT. The genes are TRBV29-1 and TRBJ2-2; possible D gene TRBD1, 5 bases. V shed 4 bases and J shed 4 bases, with 10 bases lying between them. Per the germline V gene, CDR1 is SQVTM and CDR2 is ANQGSEA. The CDR3 runs 13 residues.

The gene calls are TRBV29-1 and TRBJ2-7; tentative D call: TRBD2 (6 bases). The germline gives CDR1 SQVTM, CDR2 ANQGSEA. The CDR3 runs 13 residues. With 7 bases removed from V and 2 bases from J, the gap between germline ends came to 15 bases. The CDR3 region is CSAQAGPPYEQYF. The CDR3 DNA sequence: TGCAGCGCTCAAGCGGGTCCGCCCTACGAGCAGTACTTC.

The chain recombines TRBV7-2 with TRBJ2-1; 9 nucleotides align to TRBD2. This CDR3 has 16 residues. CDR1 is SGHTA, CDR2 FQGNSA, per germline. V gave up 5 bases and J gave up 7 bases; unmatched junction bases: 12. The CDR3 reads CASSPRVAGARNEQFF. The CDR3 nucleotides are TGTGCCAGCAGCCCGAGAGTAGCGGGGGCTAGGAATGAGCAGTTCTTC.

The V and J genes are TRBV2 and TRBJ1-5, with D unresolved. V was cut by 7 bases and J by 8 bases, with 18 bases left in between. The CDR3 runs 14 residues. Germline CDR1 is SNHLY and CDR2 is FYNNEI. The CDR3: CASTYSEGSEPQHF. The CDR3 region has the DNA TGTGCCAGCACCTACTCGGAAGGGAGTGAGCCCCAGCATTTT.

The rearrangement joins TRBV7-9 to TRBJ2-2; D call uncertain. Germline V CDR1 and CDR2: SEHNR, FQNEAQ (reference sequence). The CDR3 has 13 residues. V was shortened by 2 bases and J by 3 bases, with 4 bases between the two germline ends. In nucleotides, the CDR3 is TGTGCCAGCAGCTTAACTCACACCGGGGAGCTGTTTTTT. It yields the protein CASSLTHTGELFF.